Listed below are T cell receptor beta chains from one sample, sequenced in a study of siplizumab effects on memory and regulatory T cells. Here immunoSEQ multiplex PCR was the method, and the copy in TCRdb shows in-frame clones only, minus some. This table holds about 94,000 clones, 94% found once. The sequenced sample was non-Treg CD4+ T cells sorted from blood. These receptors all stem from a human donor in good health. Each CDR3 is given with its conserved first and last residue. Fields, in order: D gene, V gene, clone size, CDR3 length, J gene, CDR3 protein, CDR3 DNA. A D gene is named only where the DNA matches it firmly. Clone size, where shown, is once, few, many, or a class for clones that have expanded.

TRBD1	TRBV15	once	14	TRBJ1-5	CATSRDRDSQPQHF	TGTGCCACCAGCAGGGACAGGGACAGTCAGCCCCAGCATTTT
.	TRBV7-2	.	17	TRBJ2-2	CASSSGWSGSRPRELFF	TGTGCCAGCAGCTCAGGGTGGTCGGGAAGTCGTCCCCGGGAGCTGTTTTTT
.	TRBV7-2	.	19	TRBJ2-7	CASSPGSGALIIHQDEQYF	TGTGCCAGCAGCCCAGGGTCCGGGGCCCTCATTATTCATCAAGACGAGCAGTACTTC
.	TRBV30	.	14	TRBJ2-5	CAWSGGILRETQYF	TGTGCCTGGAGCGGCGGGATCCTCCGAGAGACCCAGTACTTC
.	TRBV5-6	.	16	TRBJ1-6	CASSLAGAGSNSPLHF	TGTGCCAGCAGCTTGGCCGGTGCAGGGAGTAATTCACCCCTCCACTTT
.	TRBV15	.	16	TRBJ1-3	CATSRDYETIGNTIYF	TGTGCCACCAGCAGAGATTATGAGACAATTGGAAACACCATATATTTT
.	TRBV4-2	.	16	TRBJ1-2	CASSRWGRQEVSGYTF	TGTGCCAGCAGCCGGTGGGGTCGACAGGAGGTCTCAGGCTACACCTTC
TRBD2	TRBV6-5	once	15	TRBJ2-3	CASSGGLAATDTQYF	TGTGCCAGCAGTGGGGGACTAGCGGCTACAGATACGCAGTATTTT
TRBD1	TRBV7-8	.	15	TRBJ2-1	CASSPGQGGSNEQFF	TGTGCCAGCAGCCCTGGACAGGGGGGATCCAATGAGCAGTTCTTC
TRBD1	TRBV27	.	13	TRBJ2-7	CASSFGTAYEQYF	TGTGCCAGCAGTTTTGGGACAGCCTACGAGCAGTACTTC
.	TRBV15	.	16	TRBJ1-3	CATSSPGPNSGNTIYF	TGTGCCACCAGCAGCCCAGGGCCAAACTCTGGAAACACCATATATTTT
.	TRBV5-4	.	14	TRBJ2-2	CASSSGQPTGELFF	TGTGCCAGCAGCTCGGGGCAGCCCACCGGGGAGCTGTTTTTT
.	TRBV7-9	.	17	TRBJ2-7	CASSLTVLAGVNYEQYF	TGTGCCAGCAGCCTTACGGTCCTAGCAGGTGTAAACTACGAGCAGTACTTC
TRBD2	TRBV19	.	16	TRBJ2-1	CASSIGGTSVHNEQFF	TGTGCCAGTAGTATAGGTGGGACTAGCGTACACAATGAGCAGTTCTTC
.	TRBV5-4	.	13	TRBJ1-1	CASSVTGFTEAFF	TGTGCCAGCAGCGTCACAGGGTTCACTGAAGCTTTCTTT
TRBD1	TRBV19	.	14	TRBJ1-2	CASSSAGGDYGYTF	TGTGCCAGTAGTTCCGCAGGGGGGGACTATGGCTACACCTTC
TRBD1	TRBV9	.	16	TRBJ2-1	CASSTSPGTGNDEQFF	TGTGCCAGCAGCACGAGCCCCGGGACAGGGAACGATGAGCAGTTCTTC